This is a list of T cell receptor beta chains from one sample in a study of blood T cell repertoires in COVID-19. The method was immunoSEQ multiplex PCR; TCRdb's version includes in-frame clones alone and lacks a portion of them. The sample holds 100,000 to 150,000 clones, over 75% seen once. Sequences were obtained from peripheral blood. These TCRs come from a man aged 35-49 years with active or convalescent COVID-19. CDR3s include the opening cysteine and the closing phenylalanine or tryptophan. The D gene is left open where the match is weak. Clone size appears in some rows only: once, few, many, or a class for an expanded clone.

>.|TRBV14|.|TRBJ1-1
TGTGCCAGCAGCCCCTCCCGGGGTCGGGGAACTGAAGCTTTCTTT
CASSPSRGRGTEAFF
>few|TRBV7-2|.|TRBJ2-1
TGTGCCAGCAGCTACGACGCTCAACTAGCCTCGTACAATGAGCAGTTCTTC
CASSYDAQLASYNEQFF
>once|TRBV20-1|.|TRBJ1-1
TGCTCGGGGAGGGCAAACACTGAAGCTTTCTTT
CSGRANTEAFF
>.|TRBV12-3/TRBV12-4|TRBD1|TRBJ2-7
TGTGCCAGCAGGGGGACAGGGGGAACGCTGCAGTACTTC
CASRGTGGTLQYF
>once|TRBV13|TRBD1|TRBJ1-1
TGTGCCAGCATCAGAAAGTCGGGACAGCCCCATGCTTTCTTT
CASIRKSGQPHAFF
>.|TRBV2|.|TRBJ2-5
TGTGCCAGCCCCGGGGACTCTCGATCGGAGACCCAGTACTTC
CASPGDSRSETQYF
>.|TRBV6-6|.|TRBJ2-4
TGTGCCAGCAGTTCGGACTTAAAAAACATTCAGTACTTC
CASSSDLKNIQYF
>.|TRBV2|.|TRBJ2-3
TGTGCCAGCAGGCCACTAGAGTACACGCAGTATTTT
CASRPLEYTQYF
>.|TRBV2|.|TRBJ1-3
TGTGCCAGCAGTTCCCTCCAGACAGCCACAATCTCTGGAAACACCATATATTTT
CASSSLQTATISGNTIYF
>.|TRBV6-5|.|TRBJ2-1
TGTGCCAGCAGTTACAGGGGCACTGGGGAGCAGTTCTTC
CASSYRGTGEQFF
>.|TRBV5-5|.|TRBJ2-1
TGTGCCAGCAGCTTGCTTTCAGGGAACAATGAGCAGTTCTTC
CASSLLSGNNEQFF
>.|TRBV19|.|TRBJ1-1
TGTGCCAGTAGTACAACGGACACGAACACTGAAGCTTTCTTT
CASSTTDTNTEAFF
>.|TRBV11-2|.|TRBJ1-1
TGTGCCAGCAGCTTAGCGGGGGACACTGAAGCTTTCTTT
CASSLAGDTEAFF
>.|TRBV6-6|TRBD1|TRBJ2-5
TGTGCCAGCAGTTACGTACAGGGGGAGACCCAGTACTTC
CASSYVQGETQYF
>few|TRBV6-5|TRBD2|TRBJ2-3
TGTGCCACCCGGCGGGGTGCGGGGGGCCCGGATACGCAGTATTTT
CATRRGAGGPDTQYF
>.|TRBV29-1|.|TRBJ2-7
TGCAGCGTTCGAGGCAGCTCCTACGAGCAGTACTTC
CSVRGSSYEQYF
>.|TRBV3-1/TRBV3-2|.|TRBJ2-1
TGTGCCAGCAGCCATGGGGGGCTTGGGGGGGGGCACAGGAATGAGCAGTTCTTC
CASSHGGLGGGHRNEQFF
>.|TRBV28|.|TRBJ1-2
TGTGCCAGCAGTTTAGCAGGGGTAGATGGCTACACCTTC
CASSLAGVDGYTF
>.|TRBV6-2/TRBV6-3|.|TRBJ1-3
TGTGCCAGCAGTTTACGGGGGAATACTGGAAACACCATATATTTT
CASSLRGNTGNTIYF
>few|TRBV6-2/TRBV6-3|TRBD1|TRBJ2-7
TGTGCCAGCAGTTACGCGGGACAGGGGCCCTACGAGCAGTACTTC
CASSYAGQGPYEQYF
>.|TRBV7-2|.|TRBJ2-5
TGTGCCAGCAGCCCCCGGGTAGTGGGCCAAGAGACCCAGTACTTC
CASSPRVVGQETQYF
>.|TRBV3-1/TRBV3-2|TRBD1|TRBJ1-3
TGTGCCAGCAGCCCACAGGGGTCTGGAAACACCATATATTTT
CASSPQGSGNTIYF
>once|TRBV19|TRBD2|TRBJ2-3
TGTGCCAGTTCAAGAGTAGCGGGGGACCGCACAGATACGCAGTATTTT
CASSRVAGDRTDTQYF
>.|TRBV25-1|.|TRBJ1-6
TGTGCCAGCAGTGATCCAGGGTTTTCACCCCTCCACTTT
CASSDPGFSPLHF
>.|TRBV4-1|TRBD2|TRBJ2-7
TGCGCCAGCAGCCAAGACCGGGGGGGTTCGTCCTACGAGCAGTACTTC
CASSQDRGGSSYEQYF
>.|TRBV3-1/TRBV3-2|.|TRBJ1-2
TGTGCCAGCAGCCCTGGGACACTCTATGGCTACACCTTC
CASSPGTLYGYTF
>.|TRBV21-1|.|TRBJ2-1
TGTGCCAGCAGCAAGCGACAGGGGTTTTACAATGAGCAGTTCTTC
CASSKRQGFYNEQFF
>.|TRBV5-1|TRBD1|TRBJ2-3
TGCGCCAGCAGCAACGGACAGGGCTCAGGTGTCGATACGCAGTATTTT
CASSNGQGSGVDTQYF
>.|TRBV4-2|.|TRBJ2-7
TGTGCCAGCAGCCAAGAGCGGAACTGGTACGAGCAGTACTTC
CASSQERNWYEQYF
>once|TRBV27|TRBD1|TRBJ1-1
TGTGCCAGCAGGTGGGACAGGGACACTGAAGCTTTCTTT
CASRWDRDTEAFF
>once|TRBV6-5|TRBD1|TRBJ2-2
TGTGCCAGCCGCCGGACAGGGACCGGGGAGCTGTTTTTT
CASRRTGTGELFF
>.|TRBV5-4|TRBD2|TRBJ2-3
TGTGCCAGCAGCTTAGGGCGGGGGGGCGGCACAGATACGCAGTATTTT
CASSLGRGGGTDTQYF
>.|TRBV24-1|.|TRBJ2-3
TGTGCCACCAGTGATCCAGCTAGGCCTGATACGCAGTATTTT
CATSDPARPDTQYF
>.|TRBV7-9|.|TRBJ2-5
TGTGCCAGCAGTCCGGTAGGGGCCGGGGAGACCCAGTACTTC
CASSPVGAGETQYF
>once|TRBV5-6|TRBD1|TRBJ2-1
TGTGCCAGCAGCGAGACAGGGGTTAATGAGCAGTTCTTC
CASSETGVNEQFF
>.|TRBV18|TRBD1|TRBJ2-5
TGTGCCAGCTCATCAAGGACAGGGGGAGAGACCCAGTACTTC
CASSSRTGGETQYF
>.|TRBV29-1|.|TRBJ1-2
TGCAGCGTTGAAGATCACCTGGGCGGCTACACCTTC
CSVEDHLGGYTF
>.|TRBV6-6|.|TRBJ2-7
TGTGCCAGCAGTTACTCCCACACCTACGAGCAGTACTTC
CASSYSHTYEQYF
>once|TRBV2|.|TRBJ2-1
TGTGCCAGCAGTGTTCGGGGGACTTACAATGAGCAGTTCTTC
CASSVRGTYNEQFF
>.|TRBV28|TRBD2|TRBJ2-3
TGTGCCAGCAGTTTTCCCGGGGGGGGCCCCACAGATACGCAGTATTTT
CASSFPGGGPTDTQYF
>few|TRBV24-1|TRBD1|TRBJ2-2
TGTGCCACCAGCGACAGGGGGAACACCGGGGAGCTGTTTTTT
CATSDRGNTGELFF
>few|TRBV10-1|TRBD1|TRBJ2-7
TGCGCCAGTCGGACAGGGGGGGACGAGCAGTACTTC
CASRTGGDEQYF